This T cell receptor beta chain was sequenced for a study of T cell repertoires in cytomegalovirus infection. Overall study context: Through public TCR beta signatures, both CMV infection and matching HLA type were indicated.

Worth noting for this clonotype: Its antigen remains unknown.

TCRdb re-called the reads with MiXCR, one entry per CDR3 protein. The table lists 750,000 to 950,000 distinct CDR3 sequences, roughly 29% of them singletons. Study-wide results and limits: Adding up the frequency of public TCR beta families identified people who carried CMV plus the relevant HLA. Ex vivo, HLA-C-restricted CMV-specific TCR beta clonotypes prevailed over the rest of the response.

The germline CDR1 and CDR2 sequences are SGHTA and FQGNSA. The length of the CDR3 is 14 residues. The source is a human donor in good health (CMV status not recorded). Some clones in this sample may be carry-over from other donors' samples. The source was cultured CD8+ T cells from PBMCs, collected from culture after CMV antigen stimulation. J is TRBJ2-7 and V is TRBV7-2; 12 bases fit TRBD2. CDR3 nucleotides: TGTGCCAGCAGCCTAGCGGGGGGGGGGGACGAGCAGTACGTC. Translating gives CASSLAGGGDEQYV.